A single T cell receptor beta chain is shown here with its context. The antigen is undetermined. Some clones are missing from TCRdb's copy, which holds only in-frame ones; the method was immunoSEQ multiplex PCR. The table includes some 81,000 clones, around 82% detected once. This sample was taken from a study of OX40 agonist ivuxolimab in advanced cancers. Study-wide results and limits: Among T cells, CD8+ cells averaged more expanded clones than CD4+ cells.

This CDR3 region has 15 residues. Trimming left V 6 bases short and J 7 bases short, with 16 bases between. Per germline, CDR1 MNHEY and CDR2 SVGAGI. The material sequenced was CD4+ or CD8+ T cells sorted from blood, taken in a trial of the OX40 agonist ivuxolimab. The chain uses TRBV6-5 and TRBJ1-6; D not resolved. The receptor was isolated from an adult with an advanced solid tumor such as melanoma, head and neck, liver or kidney cancer. CDR3 protein: CASSRQRTGNSPLHF. CDR3 bases: TGTGCCAGCAGCCGACAACGGACGGGGAATTCACCCCTCCACTTT.